This TCR beta chain was observed in a study of ipilimumab plus nivolumab after autologous stem cell transplantation. The protocol was immunoSEQ multiplex PCR, while the TCRdb copy is restricted to in-frame clones and leaves out a portion. The sample lists around 84,000 clones; about 83% were seen once. The ends were cut back, 6 bases at V and 4 bases at J, with 12 bases in the middle. Per germline, CDR1 MNHNS and CDR2 SASEGT. The CDR3 is made up of 14 amino acids. V is TRBV6-1 and J is TRBJ1-4; a possible D gene is TRBD1 (5 bases). The sequencing used PBMCs, collected in a trial of ipilimumab plus nivolumab as post-transplant consolidation. This clonotype was sampled from a male donor with diffuse large B-cell lymphoma. The CDR3 loop is CASSSSRVNEKLFF. For the CDR3, the DNA is TGTGCCAGCAGCTCCAGCAGGGTTAATGAAAAACTGTTTTTT.